Shown below are 11 T cell receptor beta chains from a single sample sequenced in a study of blood T cells in healthy people across ages. A second roughly 7 to 12 cycle PCR used barcoded and J-beta primers. TCRdb re-called the 5' RACE reads through MiXCR, storing one row per CDR3 protein. The profile shows about 970,000 distinct CDR3 sequences, just over 50% of them singletons. Sequencing used blood. All receptors derive from a woman between 55 and 75 years old in good health.

This clonotype has more than one count but fewer than ten. The chain combines TRBV24-1 with TRBJ2-5; no definite D call. Trimming pared 5 bases from V and 0 bases from J, leaving 6 bases between. The CDR3 is 13 amino acids. In germline, CDR1 is KGHDR, CDR2 SFDVKD. The CDR3 here is CATSGAYQETQYF. Written as DNA, the CDR3 is TGTGCCACCAGTGGAGCGTACCAAGAGACCCAGTACTTC.

The chain links TRBV7-2 to TRBJ2-1, with 7 bases identical to TRBD2. Germline values: CDR1 SGHTA, CDR2 FQGNSA. The CDR3 covers 13 residues. Trimming removed 3 bases from V and 9 bases from J; junction bases left unmatched: 5. CDR3 bases: TGTGCCAGCAGCTTTGTAGTAGCGGGTGAGCAGTTCTTC. Amino acids: CASSFVVAGEQFF.

The chain recombines TRBV3-1 with TRBJ2-1; 11 bases map to TRBD2. Germline CDR1 and CDR2: LGHDT and YNNKEL (reference sequence). The V segment lost 0 bases and the J segment 9 bases; nucleotides outside the gene matches: 7. CDR3 size: 16 residues. CDR3 protein: CASSQDPLAGVSEQFF. CDR3 bases: TGTGCCAGCAGCCAAGATCCACTAGCGGGAGTTAGTGAGCAGTTCTTC.

The V and J genes are TRBV6-6 and TRBJ2-5; 11 bases match TRBD2. The germline CDR1 and CDR2 sequences are MNHNY and SVGAGI (reference sequence). The J segment lost 11 bases and the V segment lost 6 bases, leaving 11 bases of the junction unmatched. This CDR3 comprises 14 residues. In DNA, the CDR3 is TGTGCCAGCAGGTCTCTAGCGGGAGGTCATGAGCAGTACTTC. Its protein product is CASRSLAGGHEQYF.

The table lists this clonotype with many counts. V gene TRBV27 combines with J gene TRBJ2-7; perhaps D is TRBD1 or TRBD2 (5 bases each). Germline V lookup: CDR1 MNHEY, CDR2 SMNVEV (reference sequence). The V end lost 4 bases, the J end lost 0 bases, and 13 bases lay between the germline ends. The CDR3 contains 15 residues. CDR3 sequence reads: CASSSRGGSSYEQYF. CDR3 bases: TGTGCCAGCAGTTCCCGTGGGGGATCCTCCTACGAGCAGTACTTC.

There are many counts of this clonotype. The chain links TRBV7-9 to TRBJ2-7; D not certain. CDR1 is SEHNR, CDR2 FQNEAQ, per germline (reference sequence). The CDR3 consists of 12 residues. V lost 5 bases to trimming and J lost 2 bases, with 7 bases between them. The CDR3 DNA sequence: TGTGCCAGCAGCCCCAACACCTACGAGCAGTACTTC. Encoded protein: CASSPNTYEQYF.

This clonotype was observed many times. The rearrangement links TRBV6-4 to TRBJ1-2, with D uncertain. The CDR3 spans 15 residues. From germline, CDR1 is MRHNA and CDR2 SNTAGT. Trimming stripped 5 bases from V and 6 bases from J, with 19 bases between. In DNA, the CDR3 is TGTGCCAGCAGTTCTTCATGGGAGGCGGCTAATGGCTACACCTTC. It translates to CASSSSWEAANGYTF.

This clonotype was seen a few times. The rearrangement uses TRBV28 and TRBJ2-7; no definite D call. From germline, CDR1 is MDHEN and CDR2 SYDVKM. V was shortened by 6 bases and J by 4 bases, with 13 bases between the two germline ends. This CDR3 is 13 amino acids long. CDR3 in amino acids: CASRTGARYEQYF. CDR3 coding DNA: TGTGCCAGCAGGACTGGAGCGAGGTACGAGCAGTACTTC.

The chain carries TRBV20-1 and TRBJ2-7; D is undetermined. CDR3 length: 13 amino acids. V gave up 4 bases and J gave up 3 bases, with 13 bases separating them. Germline V gene lookup returns CDR1 DFQATT and CDR2 SNEGSKA (reference sequence). CDR3 sequence: CSAMQGRVYEQYF. CDR3 DNA: TGCAGTGCTATGCAAGGACGAGTCTACGAGCAGTACTTC.

This sequence joins TRBV6-2 or TRBV6-3 and TRBJ2-1; 8 positions agree with TRBD1. Per the germline V gene, CDR1 is MNHEY and CDR2 is SVGEGT. The V and J ends lost 6 bases and 2 bases, in that order; junction bases with no gene match: 9. The CDR3 totals 16 residues. CDR3 DNA sequence: TGTGCCAGCAGGGACTTAGACAGGGGCCCCTACAATGAGCAGTTCTTC. Translating it yields CASRDLDRGPYNEQFF.

This clonotype was seen a handful of times. The V and J genes are TRBV7-2 and TRBJ2-3, with 10 bases matching TRBD2. Trimming cost V 1 base and J 6 bases; bases outside gene matches: 7. CDR1 is SGHTA, CDR2 FQGNSA, per germline. The CDR3 runs to 16 residues. CDR3 nucleotide sequence: TGTGCCAGCAGCTTAGGAATAGCGGGAGGCGATGATACGCAGTATTTT. Protein sequence: CASSLGIAGGDDTQYF.